This T cell receptor beta chain was identified in a study of identical twins. General observations from the study: There is a chance that invariant MAIT and iNKT cells partially muddied zero-insertion analyses. Cross-sectional statistics, not tracking of the same donors, supported the conclusions. For cord blood, abundant beta clonotypes had fewer insertions, unlike memory repertoires, which showed none.

TCRdb passed the 5' RACE reads through MiXCR, listing each CDR3 protein once. Found here are roughly 690,000 distinct CDR3 sequences, 21% of them singletons; the top ten hold around 4.4%. A word on this clonotype: Its target is not known.

V lost 3 bases and J lost 10; bases outside the gene matches: 10. This CDR3 comprises 17 residues. Germline assignment: CDR1 SEHNR and CDR2 FQNEAQ (reference sequence). Another study also made use of these data, one on T cells expressing NK-cell markers. That source reports: Underlying the TCR beta repertoires were sorted CD3+CD56+NKG2C+, CD3+CD56+NKG2C- and CD3+CD56-NKG2C+ T cells.

Sequencing was done on a sample of PBMCs. The chain recombines TRBV7-9 with TRBJ2-1; 15 positions match TRBD2. The TCR was taken from a woman aged 18-29 years in good health. In nucleotides, the CDR3 is TGTGCCAGCAGCTTTGATGGCTGGACTAGCGGGGGGGAAGAGCAGTTCTTC. It codes for CASSFDGWTSGGEEQFF.